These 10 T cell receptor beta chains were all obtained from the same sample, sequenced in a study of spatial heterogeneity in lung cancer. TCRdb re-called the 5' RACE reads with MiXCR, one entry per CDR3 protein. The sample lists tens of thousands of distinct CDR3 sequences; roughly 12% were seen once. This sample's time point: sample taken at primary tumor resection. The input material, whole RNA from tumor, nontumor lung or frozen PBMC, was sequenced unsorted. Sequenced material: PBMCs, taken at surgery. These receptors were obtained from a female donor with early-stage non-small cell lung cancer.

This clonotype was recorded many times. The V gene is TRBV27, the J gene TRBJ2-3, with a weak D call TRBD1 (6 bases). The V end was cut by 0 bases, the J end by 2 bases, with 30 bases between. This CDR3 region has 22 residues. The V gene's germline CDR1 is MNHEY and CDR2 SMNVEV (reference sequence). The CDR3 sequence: CASSLSPQWGHGGSADTDTQYF. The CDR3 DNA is TGTGCCAGCAGTTTATCCCCTCAGTGGGGGCACGGTGGATCTGCCGACACAGATACGCAGTATTTT.

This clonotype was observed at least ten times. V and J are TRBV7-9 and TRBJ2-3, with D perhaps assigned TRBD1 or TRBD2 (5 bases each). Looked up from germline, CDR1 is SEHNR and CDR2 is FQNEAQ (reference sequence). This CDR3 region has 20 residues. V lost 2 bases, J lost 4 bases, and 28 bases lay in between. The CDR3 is CASSLWAARDPIGKPDTQYF. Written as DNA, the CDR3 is TGTGCCAGCAGCTTATGGGCCGCCAGGGACCCTATCGGGAAGCCAGATACGCAGTATTTT.

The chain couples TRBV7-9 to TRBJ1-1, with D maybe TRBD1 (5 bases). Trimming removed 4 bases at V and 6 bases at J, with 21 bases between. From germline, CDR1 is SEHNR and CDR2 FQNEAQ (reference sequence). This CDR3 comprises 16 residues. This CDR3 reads CASSSPFSGRNAEAFF. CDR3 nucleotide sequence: TGTGCCAGCAGCTCACCGTTTTCGGGGCGTAACGCTGAAGCTTTCTTT.

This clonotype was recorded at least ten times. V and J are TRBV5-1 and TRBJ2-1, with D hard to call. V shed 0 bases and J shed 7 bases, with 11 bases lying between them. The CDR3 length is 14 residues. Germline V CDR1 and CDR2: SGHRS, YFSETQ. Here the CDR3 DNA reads TGCGCCAGCAGCTTGGCCGCAACTGGGAATGAGCAGTTCTTC. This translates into CASSLAATGNEQFF. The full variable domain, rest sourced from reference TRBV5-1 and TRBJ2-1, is KAGVTQTPRYLIKTRGQQVTLSCSPISGHRSVSWYQQTPGQGLQFLFEYFSETQRNKGNFPGRFSGRQFSNSRSEMNVSTLELGDSALYLCASSLAATGNEQFFGPGTRLTVL.

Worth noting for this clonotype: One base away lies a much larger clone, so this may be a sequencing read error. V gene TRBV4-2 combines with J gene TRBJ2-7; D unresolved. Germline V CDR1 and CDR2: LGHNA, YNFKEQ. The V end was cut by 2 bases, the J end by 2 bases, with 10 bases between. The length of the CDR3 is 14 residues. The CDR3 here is CASSQSNEAYEQYF. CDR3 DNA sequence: TGTGCCAGCAGCCAATCCAACGAGGCCTACGAGCAGTACTTC.

The CDR3 protein is CASTSGGITYEQYF. In DNA, the CDR3 is TGTGCCAGCACCTCGGGGGGCATTACCTACGAGCAGTACTTC. This chain links TRBV7-2 with TRBJ2-7, with D tentatively TRBD2 (7 bases). CDR1 and CDR2 (germline): SGHTA, FQGNSA. V dropped 7 bases and J dropped 2 bases, with 15 bases sitting between them. This CDR3 is 14 amino acids long.

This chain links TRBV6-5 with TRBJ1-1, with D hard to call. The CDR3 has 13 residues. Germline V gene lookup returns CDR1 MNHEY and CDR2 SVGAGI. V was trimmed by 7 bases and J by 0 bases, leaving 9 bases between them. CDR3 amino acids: CASTPILNTEAFF. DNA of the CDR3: TGTGCCAGCACTCCCATCTTGAACACTGAAGCTTTCTTT.

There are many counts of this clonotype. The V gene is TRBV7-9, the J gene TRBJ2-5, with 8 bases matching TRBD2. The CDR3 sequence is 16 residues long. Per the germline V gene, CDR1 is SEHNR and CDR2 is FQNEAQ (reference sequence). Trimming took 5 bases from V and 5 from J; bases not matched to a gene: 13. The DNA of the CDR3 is TGTGCCAGCAGCAAAAACAGCGGGGGAGGAGCTGAGACCCAGTACTTC. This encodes CASSKNSGGGAETQYF. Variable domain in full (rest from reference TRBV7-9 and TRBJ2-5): DTGVSQNPRHKITKRGQNVTFRCDPISEHNRLYWYRQTLGQGPEFLTYFQNEAQLEKSRLLSDRFSAERPKGSFSTLEIQRTEQGDSAMYLCASSKNSGGGAETQYFGPGTRLLVL.

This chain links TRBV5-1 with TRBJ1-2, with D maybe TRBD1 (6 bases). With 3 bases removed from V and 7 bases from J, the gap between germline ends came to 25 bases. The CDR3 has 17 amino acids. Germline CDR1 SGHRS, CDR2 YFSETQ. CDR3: CASSSGEGVPGGTGYTF. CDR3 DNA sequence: TGCGCCAGCAGCTCTGGAGAGGGGGTGCCTGGAGGTACTGGCTACACCTTC.

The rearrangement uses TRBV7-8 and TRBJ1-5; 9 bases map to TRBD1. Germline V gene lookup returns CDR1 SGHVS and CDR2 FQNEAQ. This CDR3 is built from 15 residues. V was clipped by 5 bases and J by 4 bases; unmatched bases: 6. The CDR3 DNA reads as TGTGCCAGCAGCCCTGGGACAGGGAAGAATCAGCCCCAGCATTTT. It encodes CASSPGTGKNQPQHF.